A single sample gave rise to the 28 T cell receptor beta chains below, sequenced in a study of OX40 agonist ivuxolimab in advanced cancers. Data came from immunoSEQ multiplex PCR; TCRdb stores just in-frame clones and leaves some out. The table lists over 55,000 clones, 80% to 90% of them singletons. The sample consisted of CD4+ or CD8+ T cells sorted from blood, taken in a trial of the OX40 agonist ivuxolimab. These receptors were collected from an adult with an advanced solid tumor such as melanoma, head and neck, liver or kidney cancer.

The rearrangement uses TRBV6-1 and TRBJ1-2, with a weak D call TRBD1 (5 bases). This CDR3 has 13 amino acids. Germline V gene data show CDR1 as MNHNS and CDR2 as SASEGT. The V end lost 11 bases, the J end lost 6 bases, and 19 bases lay between the germline ends. CDR3 protein: CAGRGVVGDGYTF. The CDR3 DNA follows: TGTGCCGGTCGAGGTGTAGTGGGGGATGGCTACACCTTC.

This clone was detected once. V and J are TRBV23-1 and TRBJ1-6, with D unclear. TRBV23-1 is given ORF status, its function remaining uncertain. V lost 9 bases and J lost 10, with 13 bases in between. The CDR3 loop spans 12 amino acids. For the CDR3, the DNA is TGCGCCAGGTCGGACCACTTATCACCCCTCCACTTT. Translating gives CARSDHLSPLHF.

The chain joins TRBV9 to TRBJ1-2; perhaps TRBD1 as D (6 bases). The germline V gene encodes CDR1 SGDLS and CDR2 YYNGEE. Trimming pared 0 bases from V and 8 bases from J, leaving 17 bases between. The CDR3 consists of 15 residues. The CDR3 region is CASSVEIGQSRGYTF. As DNA, the CDR3 is TGTGCCAGCAGCGTAGAGATCGGACAGTCGAGGGGCTACACCTTC.

The chain joins TRBV6-5 to TRBJ1-2; TRBD1 is a possible D gene (6 bases). The CDR3 length is 13 residues. Between the trimmed V and J ends, which lost 7 bases and 7 bases, there was a span of 16 bases. Germline V gene sequence: CDR1 MNHEY, CDR2 SVGAGI. CDR3 bases: TGTGCCAGCACCGACTCAGGGGCGCGTGGCTACACCTTC. This encodes CASTDSGARGYTF.

V gene TRBV30 combines with J gene TRBJ1-2, with D possibly being TRBD1 (5 bases). V was shortened by 7 bases and J by 4 bases, with 19 bases between the two germline ends. CDR3 length equals 14 residues. CDR1 and CDR2 (germline): GTSNPN, SVGIG (reference sequence). CDR3 in amino acids: CASKRPGGFYGYTF. CDR3 sequence (DNA): TGTGCCTCAAAGAGACCTGGGGGTTTCTATGGCTACACCTTC.

The V gene is TRBV6-1, the J gene TRBJ2-5, with TRBD1 as a possible D gene (6 bases). CDR3 length equals 15 residues. Germline CDR1 and CDR2: MNHNS and SASEGT. V gave up 2 bases and J gave up 5 bases, with 15 bases separating them. Written as DNA, the CDR3 is TGTGCCAGCAGTGAACGGGGCTCAGGGGAGGAGACCCAGTACTTC. Translating it yields CASSERGSGEETQYF.

CDR3 nucleotides: TGTGCCAGCAGCCAATGGGGCATCAGCACAGATACGCAGTATTTT. It codes for CASSQWGISTDTQYF. The chain carries TRBV14 and TRBJ2-3, with D perhaps matching TRBD1 (5 bases). Germline V gives CDR1 SGHDN, CDR2 FVKESK. Trimming removed 2 bases from V and 0 bases from J, with 9 bases in between. This CDR3 region has 15 residues.

The chain joins TRBV28 to TRBJ2-2; the match to TRBD1 covers 7 bases. Germline-derived CDR1 and CDR2 are MDHEN and SYDVKM. Trimming took 8 bases from V and 6 from J; bases not matched to a gene: 9. The CDR3 length is 14 residues. DNA of the CDR3: TGTGCCAGCGACCGACAGGGAAACCCCGGGGAGCTGTTTTTT. Its translation is CASDRQGNPGELFF. Using reference TRBV28 and TRBJ2-2 for the parts outside the CDR3, the full variable domain is DVKVTQSSRYLVKRTGEKVFLECVQDMDHENMFWYRQDPGLGLRLIYFSYDVKMKEKGDIPEGYSVSREKKERFSLILESASTNQTSMYLCASDRQGNPGELFFGEGSRLTVL.

Here the CDR3 reads CASSFSTATTEAFF. CDR3 nucleotides: TGTGCCAGCAGCTTCAGTACAGCCACGACTGAAGCTTTCTTT. This chain joins TRBV11-1 and TRBJ1-1; D gene uncertain. This CDR3 has 14 amino acids. Trimming pared 3 bases from V and 5 bases from J, leaving 13 bases between. Germline-derived CDR1 and CDR2 are SGHAT and FQDESV (reference sequence).

CDR3 DNA: TGTGCCAGCAGCTTGGCCCCGCTGGAGACCCAGTACTTC. Translating it yields CASSLAPLETQYF. V usage is TRBV5-5 and J usage is TRBJ2-5; D unclear. Deletions cut 0 bases from V and 5 bases from J, with 8 bases between. Germline CDR1 is SGHKS and CDR2 is YYEKEE (reference sequence). The CDR3 spans 13 residues. Looking up the rest from reference TRBV5-5 and TRBJ2-5 gives the full variable domain: DAGVTQSPTHLIKTRGQQVTLRCSPISGHKSVSWYQQVLGQGPQFIFQYYEKEERGRGNFPDRFSARQFPNYSSELNVNALLLGDSALYLCASSLAPLETQYFGPGTRLLVL.

This clone was counted once. The rearrangement joins TRBV19 to TRBJ2-1; 11 bases are a match to TRBD2. V shed 7 bases, J shed 7 bases, and the junction held 12 bases outside the gene matches. This CDR3 region has 16 residues. Germline V gene sequence: CDR1 LNHDA, CDR2 SQIVND (reference sequence). CDR3 amino acids: CASTVGGASGGNEQFF. In nucleotides, the CDR3 is TGTGCCAGTACAGTTGGTGGGGCTAGCGGGGGGAATGAGCAGTTCTTC.

The chain's CDR3 is CASSWKVGGYSYEQYF. CDR3 in DNA: TGTGCCAGCAGCTGGAAAGTCGGGGGTTACTCCTACGAGCAGTACTTC. The J gene is TRBJ2-7, the V gene TRBV7-2; D is possibly TRBD2 (6 bases). This CDR3 contains 16 residues. Per the germline V gene, CDR1 is SGHTA and CDR2 is FQGNSA. Trimming cost V 4 bases and J 0 bases, with 16 bases left between them.

V is TRBV6-1 and J is TRBJ2-5; TRBD2 agrees at 7 bases. With V trimmed by 4 bases and J by 5 bases, 4 bases remained unmatched. CDR3 length: 13 residues. The germline CDR1 and CDR2 sequences are MNHNS and SASEGT. The CDR3 sequence: CASSVFGGETQYF. CDR3 in DNA: TGTGCCAGCAGTGTGTTCGGGGGGGAGACCCAGTACTTC.

CDR3 loop: CASSPQGGASYEQYF. The CDR3 coding sequence is TGTGCCAGCAGTCCTCAAGGGGGAGCCTCCTACGAGCAGTACTTC. The chain combines TRBV6-5 with TRBJ2-7; tentatively, D is TRBD1 (6 bases). This CDR3 is 15 amino acids long. CDR1 and CDR2 from the germline V gene are MNHEY and SVGAGI. V shed 5 bases and J shed 0 bases, with 14 bases lying between them.

The V and J genes are TRBV28 and TRBJ2-3, with D possibly called TRBD1 or TRBD2 (5 bases each). V was shortened by 5 bases and J by 2 bases, with 17 bases between the two germline ends. From germline, CDR1 is MDHEN and CDR2 SYDVKM. This CDR3 is built from 16 residues. CDR3 in amino acids: CASSNPAGTVTDTQYF. DNA for the CDR3: TGTGCCAGCAGTAATCCAGCCGGGACCGTCACAGATACGCAGTATTTT.

Turning to this clone: Other DNA sequences in this sample translate to the same CDR3. This chain uses TRBV7-2 with TRBJ2-2; D gene unclear. From germline, CDR1 is SGHTA and CDR2 FQGNSA. This CDR3 has 14 amino acids. The V gene lost 5 bases and the J gene lost 6 bases, with 13 bases spanning the gap. The CDR3 protein is CASSPPVRAGELFF. CDR3 sequence (DNA): TGTGCCAGCAGCCCCCCTGTTCGGGCCGGGGAGCTGTTTTTT.

This sequence joins TRBV7-9 and TRBJ1-2; D is possibly TRBD1 (6 bases). CDR3 length: 12 amino acids. From germline, CDR1 is SEHNR and CDR2 FQNEAQ (reference sequence). The V end lost 3 bases, the J end lost 14 bases, and 16 bases lay between the germline ends. The CDR3 bases are TGTGCCAGCAGCTTCGCCGACAGGTCCGGGACCTTC. Translated, it gives CASSFADRSGTF.

Only one count was recorded for this clone. The chain employs TRBV7-9 and TRBJ2-7; TRBD2 matches 9 bases. Germline lookup yields CDR1 SEHNR and CDR2 FQNEAQ (reference sequence). This CDR3 is built from 19 residues. After removal of 1 base from V and 5 bases from J, the junction contained 18 bases not matched to a gene. In nucleotides, the CDR3 is TGTGCCAGCAGCTTAGTACCCTTGCGGGGGGGCCCTCGGACCAACGAGCAGTACTTC. As protein: CASSLVPLRGGPRTNEQYF.

The V and J genes are TRBV10-3 and TRBJ2-1, with D possibly TRBD2 on 6 matching bases. Germline V gene data show CDR1 as ENHRY and CDR2 as SYGVKD. CDR3 length equals 16 residues. The V end lost 2 bases, the J end lost 4 bases, and 15 bases lay between the germline ends. CDR3 DNA sequence: TGTGCCATCAGTGAGGCTGGGGCGGGAAAATACAATGAGCAGTTCTTC. Its translation: CAISEAGAGKYNEQFF.

This clone showed up just a few times. The genes are TRBV15 and TRBJ2-5; D is possibly TRBD2 (7 bases). Trimming cost V 3 bases and J 5 bases, with 13 bases left between them. Germline CDR1 reads LNHNV; CDR2 reads YYDKDF (reference sequence). The length of the CDR3 is 14 residues. The CDR3 bases are TGTGCCACCAGCAGGGCGGGGGCCCGGGAGACCCAGTACTTC. This translates into CATSRAGARETQYF. Variable domain in full (rest from reference TRBV15 and TRBJ2-5): DAMVIQNPRYQVTQFGKPVTLSCSQTLNHNVMYWYQQKSSQAPKLLFHYYDKDFNNEADTPDNFQSRRPNTSFCFLDIRSPGLGDTAMYLCATSRAGARETQYFGPGTRLLVL.

V and J are TRBV27 and TRBJ1-2; D may be TRBD1 (6 bases). Trimming cost V 6 bases and J 0 bases, with 14 bases left between them. From germline, CDR1 is MNHEY and CDR2 SMNVEV (reference sequence). CDR3 length: 15 residues. This CDR3 reads CASSDRIGANYGYTF. CDR3 nucleotides: TGTGCCAGCAGCGACAGGATTGGAGCTAACTATGGCTACACCTTC.

J is TRBJ2-3 and V is TRBV30; the D gene is possibly TRBD2 (5 bases). Germline-derived CDR1 and CDR2 are GTSNPN and SVGIG (reference sequence). Trimming took off 0 bases at V and 7 bases at J, with 23 bases between the two ends. This CDR3 is built from 17 residues. The CDR3 region is CAWSVLRTDFGVNTQYF. The CDR3 nucleotides are TGTGCCTGGAGTGTACTAAGGACGGACTTTGGGGTTAATACGCAGTATTTT. The full variable domain, its missing parts supplied by reference TRBV30 and TRBJ2-3, is SQTIHQWPATLVQPVGSPLSLECTVEGTSNPNLYWYRQAAGRGLQLLFYSVGIGQISSEVPQNLSASRPQDRQFILSSKKLLLSDSGFYLCAWSVLRTDFGVNTQYFGPGTRLTVL.

This chain joins TRBV28 and TRBJ2-2; TRBD2 might be the D (6 bases). V gave up 1 base and J gave up 6 bases, with 15 bases separating them. Per germline, CDR1 MDHEN and CDR2 SYDVKM. The CDR3 consists of 16 residues. DNA of the CDR3: TGTGCCAGCAGTTTATTTGGGGGGTACGGTGCCGGGGAGCTGTTTTTT. Its protein is CASSLFGGYGAGELFF.

This chain connects TRBV4-1 to TRBJ2-7, with 7 bases aligning to TRBD1. CDR1 and CDR2 (germline): MGHRA, YSYEKL. V was clipped by 9 bases and J by 6 bases; unmatched bases: 11. The CDR3 spans 13 residues. CDR3: CASQRTGYPEQYF. CDR3 nucleotides: TGCGCCAGTCAGAGGACAGGCTACCCCGAGCAGTACTTC.

For the CDR3, the DNA is TGTGCCAGCAGTTCACGGACAGTGAGCTCTGGAAACACCATATATTTT. This encodes CASSSRTVSSGNTIYF. This sequence joins TRBV27 and TRBJ1-3; D possibly corresponds to TRBD1 (6 bases). The CDR3 consists of 16 residues. V shed 4 bases and J shed 0 bases, with 13 bases lying between them. Germline CDR1 reads MNHEY; CDR2 reads SMNVEV (reference sequence).

The chain links TRBV6-5 to TRBJ2-7, with TRBD2 matching 9 bases. CDR1 is MNHEY and CDR2 is SVGAGI in the germline V gene. The CDR3 has 14 amino acids. V was pared by 6 bases and J by 4 bases, with 7 bases of the junction left unmatched. Here the CDR3 DNA reads TGTGCCAGCAGCACCGGGACTAGCAGTTACGAGCAGTACTTC. Encoded protein: CASSTGTSSYEQYF.

This CDR3 reads CASSPDASSYEQYF. In DNA, the CDR3 is TGTGCCAGCAGCCCTGACGCGAGCTCCTACGAGCAGTACTTC. The rearrangement links TRBV7-2 to TRBJ2-7; D is undetermined. The germline CDR1 and CDR2 sequences are SGHTA and FQGNSA. This CDR3 is 14 amino acids long. The V and J ends lost 5 bases and 0 bases respectively, with 11 bases between them.

The chain is built from TRBV5-1 and TRBJ2-5, with a tentative D call TRBD1 (5 bases). The germline V gene has CDR1 SGHRS and CDR2 YFSETQ. The germline V and J ends were trimmed by 0 bases and 3 bases, with 12 bases remaining between them. The CDR3 has 15 amino acids. CDR3 loop: CASSLEGRAEETQYF. The CDR3 DNA follows: TGCGCCAGCAGCTTGGAGGGCAGGGCAGAAGAGACCCAGTACTTC. Full variable domain (missing parts from reference TRBV5-1 and TRBJ2-5): KAGVTQTPRYLIKTRGQQVTLSCSPISGHRSVSWYQQTPGQGLQFLFEYFSETQRNKGNFPGRFSGRQFSNSRSEMNVSTLELGDSALYLCASSLEGRAEETQYFGPGTRLLVL.